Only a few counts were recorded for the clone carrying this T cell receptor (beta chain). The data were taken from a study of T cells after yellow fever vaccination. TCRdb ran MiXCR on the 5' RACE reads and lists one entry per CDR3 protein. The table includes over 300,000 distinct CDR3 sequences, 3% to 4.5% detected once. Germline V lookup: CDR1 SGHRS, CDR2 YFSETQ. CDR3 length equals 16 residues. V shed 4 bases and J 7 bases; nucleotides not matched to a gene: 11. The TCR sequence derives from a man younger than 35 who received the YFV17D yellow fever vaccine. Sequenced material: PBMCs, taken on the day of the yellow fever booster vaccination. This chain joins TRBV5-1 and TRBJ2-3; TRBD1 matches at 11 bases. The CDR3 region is CASSLRDRGSGNTQYF. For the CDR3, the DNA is TGCGCCAGCAGCCTCCGGGACAGGGGGTCCGGGAATACGCAGTATTTT. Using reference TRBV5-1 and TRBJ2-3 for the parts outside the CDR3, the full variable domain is KAGVTQTPRYLIKTRGQQVTLSCSPISGHRSVSWYQQTPGQGLQFLFEYFSETQRNKGNFPGRFSGRQFSNSRSEMNVSTLELGDSALYLCASSLRDRGSGNTQYFGPGTRLTVL.